The 25 T cell receptor beta chains listed next were all sequenced from one sample in a study of vaccination and CD4 T cells after COVID-19. Treatment described: roughly nine-day PBMC culture with coronavirus spike peptide pools or control peptides (ViraFEST assay). Sequenced with the Oncomine TCR Beta short-read assay was DNA taken from cultured CD4+ T cells. Via MiXCR, TCRdb re-called the PCR reads, giving one row per CDR3 protein. The sample lists about 20,000 distinct CDR3 sequences; about 50% were seen once. No antigen has been assigned to these receptors. The specimen sequenced was CD4+ T cells from blood, cultured in vitro. The receptors stem from a human donor who had recovered from COVID-19.

A few counts support this clonotype. The genes are TRBV7-9 and TRBJ1-1; D is perhaps TRBD1 (5 bases). The V end lost 7 bases, the J end lost 5 bases, and 14 bases lay between the germline ends. Germline V lookup: CDR1 SEHNR, CDR2 FQNEAQ (reference sequence). CDR3 length: 13 residues. CDR3 nucleotides: TGTGCCAGCACCAGGGCTGGAGGGACTGAAGCTTTCTTT. Translated, it gives CASTRAGGTEAFF. The complete variable domain, with remaining parts taken from reference TRBV7-9 and TRBJ1-1, reads DTGVSQNPRHKITKRGQNVTFRCDPISEHNRLYWYRQTLGQGPEFLTYFQNEAQLEKSRLLSDRFSAERPKGSFSTLEIQRTEQGDSAMYLCASTRAGGTEAFFGQGTRLTVV.

The rearrangement uses TRBV7-2 and TRBJ1-1; 7 nucleotides line up with TRBD1. This CDR3 has 14 residues. Germline V gene lookup returns CDR1 SGHTA and CDR2 FQGNSA. The trim removed 3 bases at V and 0 bases at J, leaving 1 base unmatched. Written as DNA, the CDR3 is TGTGCCAGCAGCTTTAGGGGGCTGAACACTGAAGCTTTCTTT. Translated: CASSFRGLNTEAFF.

The chain is built from TRBV6-1 and TRBJ2-3; 7 positions agree with TRBD2. Germline trimming cut 11 bases from V and 3 bases from J; bases unmatched to any gene: 8. The germline V gene has CDR1 MNHNS and CDR2 SASEGT. There are 13 residues in the CDR3. CDR3 DNA sequence: TGTGCCTCAACCGGGACTACTACAGATACGCAGTATTTT. Its protein product is CASTGTTTDTQYF.

Only a few counts were recorded for this clonotype. CDR3 amino acids: CASSKEGGPWDEQFF. CDR3 bases: TGTGCCAGCAGCAAAGAGGGTGGCCCTTGGGATGAGCAGTTCTTC. The chain recombines TRBV21-1 with TRBJ2-1; the listed D gene, TRBD2, was not tested against the DNA. TRBV21-1 is termed a pseudogene. The CDR3 totals 15 residues.

The rearrangement links TRBV27 to TRBJ1-1; 9 bases agree with TRBD1. The CDR3 totals 16 residues. Germline V gene lookup returns CDR1 MNHEY and CDR2 SMNVEV (reference sequence). The trim removed 7 bases at V and 5 bases at J, leaving 14 bases unmatched. CDR3 loop: CASIFSPGQGFTEAFF. DNA of the CDR3: TGTGCCAGCATCTTTTCCCCGGGACAGGGATTTACTGAAGCTTTCTTT.

The chain has TRBV6-1 and TRBJ1-2; D gene uncertain. The CDR3 has 15 amino acids. Trimming removed 7 bases from V and 4 bases from J, with 19 bases in between. Germline V gene data show CDR1 as MNHNS and CDR2 as SASEGT. As DNA, the CDR3 is TGTGCCAGCACCCCTGAGGTGGGGTCTGTCTATGGCTACACCTTC. Protein sequence: CASTPEVGSVYGYTF.

The V and J genes are TRBV6-1 and TRBJ1-2; 8 bases agree with TRBD1. This CDR3 spans 14 amino acids. Per the germline V gene, CDR1 is MNHNS and CDR2 is SASEGT. J lost 4 bases, V lost 6 bases, and 7 bases had no gene match. The DNA of the CDR3 is TGTGCCAGCAGCGCAACAGGGGGTTCCTATGGCTACACCTTC. It codes for CASSATGGSYGYTF.

This chain connects TRBV9 to TRBJ1-3; D is unresolved. The CDR3 length is 16 residues. The germline CDR1 and CDR2 sequences are SGDLS and YYNGEE. Deletions cut 0 bases from V and 0 bases from J, with 10 bases between. The chain's CDR3 is CASSVADGTSGNTIYF. The CDR3 DNA follows: TGTGCCAGCAGCGTAGCGGACGGTACCTCTGGAAACACCATATATTTT.

This clonotype appeared once. The chain has TRBV9 and TRBJ2-2; D is possibly TRBD1 or TRBD2 (6 bases each). V was trimmed by 0 bases and J by 8 bases, leaving 14 bases between them. The CDR3 has 15 amino acids. The germline gives CDR1 SGDLS, CDR2 YYNGEE. The CDR3 region has the DNA TGTGCCAGCAGCGTAGTACAGGGAGGAGGAGGGGAGCTGTTTTTT. Translation gives CASSVVQGGGGELFF.

The V call is TRBV19, the J call TRBJ2-5; D is possibly TRBD1 (6 bases). The CDR3 extends over 16 amino acids. CDR1 is LNHDA and CDR2 is SQIVND in the germline V gene (reference sequence). Trimming removed 1 base at V and 2 bases at J, with 14 bases between. CDR3 coding DNA: TGTGCCAGTAGTATAGGGGCAGGGGCTTTGCAAGAGACCCAGTACTTC. Protein sequence: CASSIGAGALQETQYF.

The chain combines TRBV27 with TRBJ1-2, with 9 bases that match TRBD1. Germline V CDR1 and CDR2: MNHEY, SMNVEV (reference sequence). This CDR3 has 17 amino acids. Losses at the gene ends were 7 bases for V and 6 bases for J; bases not matched to a gene: 18. The CDR3 nucleotides read TGTGCCAGCAAGTTGGGGGGCCTCCGGGACAGGGAGAATGGCTACACCTTC. This codes for CASKLGGLRDRENGYTF.

The V gene is TRBV24-1, the J gene TRBJ2-2; 8 bases are shared with TRBD1. Germline CDR1 is KGHDR and CDR2 is SFDVKD. Unmatched junction bases numbered 6, after V lost 4 bases and J lost 6 bases. The CDR3 spans 15 residues. The CDR3, as DNA: TGTGCCACCAGTGACCTTCCCAGGGGGCCCGGGGAGCTGTTTTTT. This codes for CATSDLPRGPGELFF.

This rearrangement joins TRBV24-1 to TRBJ1-2, with D possibly being TRBD1 (6 bases). The V gene's germline CDR1 is KGHDR and CDR2 SFDVKD. V was pared by 5 bases and J by 4 bases, with 10 bases between. This CDR3 has 13 residues. The DNA of the CDR3 is TGTGCCACCAGTGGGGGGCTCCCCTATGGCTACACCTTC. Encoded protein: CATSGGLPYGYTF.

This clonotype has just a few counts. The chain recombines TRBV7-9 with TRBJ2-5; D is unclear. V lost 2 bases, J lost 2 bases, and 12 bases lay in between. The germline V gene encodes CDR1 SEHNR and CDR2 FQNEAQ (reference sequence). The CDR3 loop spans 15 amino acids. CDR3 bases: TGTGCCAGCAGCTTATTGGGCCAACGACAAGAGACCCAGTACTTC. Its translation is CASSLLGQRQETQYF.

The gene calls are TRBV5-8 and TRBJ2-1; TRBD2 is a possible D gene (6 bases). V gave up 3 bases and J gave up 8 bases, with 21 bases separating them. The CDR3 loop spans 16 amino acids. The germline V gene has CDR1 SGHTS and CDR2 YDEGEE. CDR3 in DNA: TGTGCCAGCAGCTGGGAGGCGGGCCCCCACGACGATGAGCAGTTCTTC. Translated: CASSWEAGPHDDEQFF.

The rearrangement joins TRBV6-2 or TRBV6-3 to TRBJ1-5; D gene ambiguous. V lost 0 bases and J 3 bases, leaving 3 bases between the germline ends. This CDR3 is 13 amino acids long. CDR1 and CDR2 (germline): MNHEY, SVGEGT. The DNA for the CDR3 is TGTGCCAGCAGTTACTCGAACAATCAGCCCCAGCATTTT. It is translated as CASSYSNNQPQHF.

This clonotype was counted between two and nine times. The J gene is TRBJ1-1, the V gene TRBV28, with 7 nucleotides matching TRBD1. Germline lookup yields CDR1 MDHEN and CDR2 SYDVKM. The CDR3 sequence is 11 residues long. The J segment lost 11 bases and the V segment lost 7 bases, leaving 7 bases of the junction unmatched. The CDR3 here is CASKQGGWAFF. The DNA of the CDR3 is TGTGCCAGCAAACAAGGGGGCTGGGCTTTCTTT.

The gene calls are TRBV30 and TRBJ2-3; 10 bases fit TRBD2. The germline V gene has CDR1 GTSNPN and CDR2 SVGIG (reference sequence). The CDR3 extends over 17 amino acids. The junction had 16 bases not matched to a gene; V was cut back by 2 bases and J by 8 bases. In DNA form, the CDR3 reads TGTGCCTGGAGTTCCCCCGTTGGGCTAGCGGGAGTACGTACGCAGTATTTT. This codes for CAWSSPVGLAGVRTQYF.

There are a few counts of this clonotype. The rearrangement uses TRBV6-5 and TRBJ2-5; the match to TRBD2 covers 7 bases. V was pared by 2 bases and J by 4 bases, with 13 bases of the junction left unmatched. The germline CDR1 and CDR2 sequences are MNHEY and SVGAGI. The CDR3 is 17 amino acids. The CDR3 bases are TGTGCCAGCAGTTACGGGGGGGGAAGAGCGAGGGGAGAGACCCAGTACTTC. Protein sequence: CASSYGGGRARGETQYF.

The sample holds a few counts of this clonotype. This chain uses TRBV2 with TRBJ1-6, with 7 bases aligning to TRBD1. The CDR3 sequence is 14 residues long. Germline values: CDR1 SNHLY, CDR2 FYNNEI. Trimming took 3 bases from V and 10 from J; bases not matched to a gene: 6. CDR3 sequence reads: CASSDSTGRSPLHF. DNA for the CDR3: TGTGCCAGCAGTGATTCGACAGGGAGATCACCCCTCCACTTT.

This clonotype appeared a few times. The chain joins TRBV10-1 to TRBJ2-2; D not certain. CDR1 is WNHNN, CDR2 SYGVQD, per germline (reference sequence). The CDR3 has 13 amino acids. V was clipped by 6 bases and J by 0 bases, with 5 bases between them. The CDR3 DNA reads TGCGCCAGCAGGGGCGCGAACACCGGGGAGCTGTTTTTT. It encodes CASRGANTGELFF.

The J gene is TRBJ2-3, the V gene TRBV27; 10 bases are a match to TRBD2. V lost 3 bases and J lost 3; bases outside the gene matches: 6. Per the germline V gene, CDR1 is MNHEY and CDR2 is SMNVEV (reference sequence). The CDR3 runs 16 residues. The CDR3 spells CASSFAAGGGTDTQYF. Here the CDR3 DNA reads TGTGCCAGCAGTTTCGCAGCGGGAGGGGGGACAGATACGCAGTATTTT.

This clonotype has a handful of counts. J is TRBJ1-6 and V is TRBV30, with D perhaps matching TRBD1 (5 bases). CDR3 length: 14 residues. CDR1 and CDR2 (germline): GTSNPN, SVGIG (reference sequence). Trimming took 0 bases from V and 9 from J, leaving 12 bases between them. Here the CDR3 reads CAWSVRQPGSPLHF. DNA of the CDR3: TGTGCCTGGAGTGTAAGACAGCCGGGTTCACCCCTCCACTTT.

The genes are TRBV2 and TRBJ2-2; D is uncertain. CDR1 is SNHLY and CDR2 is FYNNEI in the germline V gene. V was cut by 1 base and J by 8 bases, with 8 bases left in between. This CDR3 has 13 residues. The CDR3 here is CASSEGRSGELFF. In DNA, the CDR3 is TGTGCCAGCAGTGAAGGTCGATCTGGGGAGCTGTTTTTT.

The table lists this clonotype with a few counts. This sequence joins TRBV2 and TRBJ1-5; D possibly corresponds to TRBD1 (5 bases). V was shortened by 10 bases and J by 7 bases, with 14 bases between the two germline ends. The CDR3 spans 12 residues. CDR1 is SNHLY and CDR2 is FYNNEI in the germline V gene. This CDR3 reads CATSRVGQPQHF. Written as DNA, the CDR3 is TGTGCCACCAGCAGGGTGGGCCAGCCCCAGCATTTT.